This entry features one T cell receptor beta chain sequence. In the authors' methods: Cell counts per sample came from amplifying reference gene primers. Assay: immunoSEQ multiplex PCR; the TCRdb copy retains only in-frame clones and omits some. V and J calls plus clone size are reproduced from that table; the DNA served to infer D and trimming. Among some 60,000 clones listed, around 83% were seen once. The CDR3 consists of 14 residues. Losses at the gene ends were 4 bases for V and 7 bases for J; bases not matched to a gene: 4. Germline V gene sequence: CDR1 LGHDT, CDR2 YNNKEL (reference sequence). The sample originates from a study of blood T cell repertoires in COVID-19. Study context: Both acute and convalescent COVID-19 samples were obtained from the United States, Italy and Spain.

Specimen: peripheral blood. The rearrangement joins TRBV3-1 (or the pseudogene TRBV3-2) to TRBJ1-5; 10 nucleotides agree with TRBD1. The receptor was isolated from a human donor in a cohort sampled during active COVID-19. The CDR3 region has the DNA TGTGCCAGCAGCCCGACAGGGGGCCAGCAGCCCCAGCATTTT. It specifies CASSPTGGQQPQHF.